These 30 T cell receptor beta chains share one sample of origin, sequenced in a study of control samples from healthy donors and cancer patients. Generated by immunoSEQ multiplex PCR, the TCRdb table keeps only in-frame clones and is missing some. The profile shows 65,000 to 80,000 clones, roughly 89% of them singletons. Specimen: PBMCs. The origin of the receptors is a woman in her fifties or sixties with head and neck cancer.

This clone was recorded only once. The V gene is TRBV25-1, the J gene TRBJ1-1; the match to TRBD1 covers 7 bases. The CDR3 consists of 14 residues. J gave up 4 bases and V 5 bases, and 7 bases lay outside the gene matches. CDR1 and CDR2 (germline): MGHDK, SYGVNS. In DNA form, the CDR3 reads TGTGCCAGCAGTCCGACAGGGCGAATCACTGAAGCTTTCTTT. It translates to CASSPTGRITEAFF.

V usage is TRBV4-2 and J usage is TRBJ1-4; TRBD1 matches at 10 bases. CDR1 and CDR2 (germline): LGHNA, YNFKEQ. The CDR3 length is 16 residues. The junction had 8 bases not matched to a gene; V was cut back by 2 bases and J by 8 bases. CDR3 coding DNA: TGTGCCAGCAGCCAACCGACAGGGGGCGGACGGGAAAAACTGTTTTTT. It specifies CASSQPTGGGREKLFF.

Here the CDR3 DNA reads TGTGCCAGCAGCAAGGGACAGGGGACGTACGAGCAGTACTTC. This translates into CASSKGQGTYEQYF. This chain connects TRBV7-6 to TRBJ2-7; 10 positions match TRBD1. The CDR3 contains 14 residues. CDR1 is SGHVS and CDR2 is FNYEAQ in the germline V gene. Trimming took 5 bases from V and 4 from J; bases not matched to a gene: 5.

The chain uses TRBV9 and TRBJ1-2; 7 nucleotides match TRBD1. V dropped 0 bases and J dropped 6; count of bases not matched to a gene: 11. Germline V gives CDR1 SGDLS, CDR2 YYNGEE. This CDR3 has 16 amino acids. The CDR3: CASSVEPVGQQDGYTF. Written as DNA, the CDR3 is TGTGCCAGCAGCGTAGAACCAGTGGGACAGCAGGATGGCTACACCTTC.

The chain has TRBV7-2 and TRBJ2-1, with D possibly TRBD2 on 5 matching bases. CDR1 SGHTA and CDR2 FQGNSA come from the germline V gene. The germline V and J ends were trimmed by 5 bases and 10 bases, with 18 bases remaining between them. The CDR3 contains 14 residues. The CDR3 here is CASSPEPSSSEQFF. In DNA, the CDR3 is TGTGCCAGCAGCCCGGAACCTTCTAGCTCGGAGCAGTTCTTC.

The CDR3 loop reads CASSRPGREEQETQYF. The DNA for the CDR3 is TGTGCCAGCAGCCGCCCGGGACGAGAAGAACAAGAGACCCAGTACTTC. The chain employs TRBV3-1 (or the pseudogene TRBV3-2) and TRBJ2-5; tentatively, D is TRBD1 or TRBD2 (5 bases each). CDR1 and CDR2 from the germline V gene are LGHDT and YNNKEL (reference sequence). Trimming took 4 bases from V and 2 from J, leaving 17 bases between them. This CDR3 has 16 amino acids.

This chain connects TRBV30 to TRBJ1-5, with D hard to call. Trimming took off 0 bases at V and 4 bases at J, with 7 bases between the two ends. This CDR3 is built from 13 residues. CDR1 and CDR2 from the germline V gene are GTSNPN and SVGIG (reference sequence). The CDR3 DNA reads TGTGCCTGGAGTGTTAAAGGAAATCAGCCCCAGCATTTT. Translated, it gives CAWSVKGNQPQHF.

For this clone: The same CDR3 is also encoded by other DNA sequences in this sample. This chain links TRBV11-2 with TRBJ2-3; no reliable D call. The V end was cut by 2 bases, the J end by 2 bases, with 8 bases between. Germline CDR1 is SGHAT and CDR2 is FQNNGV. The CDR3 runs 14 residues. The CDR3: CASSLLGNTDTQYF. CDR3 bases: TGTGCCAGCAGCTTACTTGGTAACACAGATACGCAGTATTTT.

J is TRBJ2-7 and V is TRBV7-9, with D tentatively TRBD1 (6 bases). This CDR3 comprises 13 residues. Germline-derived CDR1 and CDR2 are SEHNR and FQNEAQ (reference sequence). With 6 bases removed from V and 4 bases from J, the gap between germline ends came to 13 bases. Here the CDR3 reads CASSKNQGYEQYF. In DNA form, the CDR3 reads TGTGCCAGCAGTAAGAATCAGGGGTACGAGCAGTACTTC.

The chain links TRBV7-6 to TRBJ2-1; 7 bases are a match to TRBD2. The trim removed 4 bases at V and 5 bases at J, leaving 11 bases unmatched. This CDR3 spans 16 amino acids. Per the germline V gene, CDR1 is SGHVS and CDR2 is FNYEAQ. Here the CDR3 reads CASSSQGGSPNNEQFF. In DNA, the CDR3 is TGTGCCAGCAGCTCCCAAGGCGGGAGCCCTAACAATGAGCAGTTCTTC. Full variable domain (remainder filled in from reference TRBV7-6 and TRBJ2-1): GAGVSQSPRYKVTKRGQDVALRCDPISGHVSLYWYRQALGQGPEFLTYFNYEAQQDKSGLPNDRFSAERPEGSISTLTIQRTEQRDSAMYRCASSSQGGSPNNEQFFGPGTRLTVL.

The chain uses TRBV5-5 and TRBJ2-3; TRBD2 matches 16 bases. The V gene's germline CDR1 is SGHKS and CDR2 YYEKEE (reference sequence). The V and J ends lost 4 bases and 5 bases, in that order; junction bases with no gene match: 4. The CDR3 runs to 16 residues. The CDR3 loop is CASSLGLAGGEDTQYF. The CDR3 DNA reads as TGTGCCAGCAGCCTGGGACTAGCGGGAGGGGAAGATACGCAGTATTTT.

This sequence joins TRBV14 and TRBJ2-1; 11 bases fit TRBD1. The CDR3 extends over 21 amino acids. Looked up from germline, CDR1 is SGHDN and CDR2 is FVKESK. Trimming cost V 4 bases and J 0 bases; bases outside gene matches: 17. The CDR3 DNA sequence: TGTGCCAGCAGCCTGAGTCCGGGACAGGGGGGCCCGAAAAGCTCCTACAATGAGCAGTTCTTC. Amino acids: CASSLSPGQGGPKSSYNEQFF.

In DNA, the CDR3 is TGTGCCAGCAGCGAGGGAACTAGCGGGAGTGGGTATACGCAGTATTTT. This translates into CASSEGTSGSGYTQYF. This rearrangement joins TRBV9 to TRBJ2-3; TRBD2 aligns across 11 bases. CDR1 and CDR2 from the germline V gene are SGDLS and YYNGEE. The CDR3 has 16 amino acids. With V trimmed by 3 bases and J by 7 bases, 10 bases remained unmatched.

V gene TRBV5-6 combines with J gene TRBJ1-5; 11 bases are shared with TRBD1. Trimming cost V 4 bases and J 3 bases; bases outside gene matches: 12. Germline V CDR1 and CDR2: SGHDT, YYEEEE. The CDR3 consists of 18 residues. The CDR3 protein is CASSRSPGTGGFNQPQHF. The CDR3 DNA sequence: TGTGCCAGCAGCCGAAGCCCCGGGACAGGGGGTTTCAATCAGCCCCAGCATTTT. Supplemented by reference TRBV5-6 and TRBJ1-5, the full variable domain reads DAGVTQSPTHLIKTRGQQVTLRCSPKSGHDTVSWYQQALGQGPQFIFQYYEEEERQRGNFPDRFSGHQFPNYSSELNVNALLLGDSALYLCASSRSPGTGGFNQPQHFGDGTRLSIL.

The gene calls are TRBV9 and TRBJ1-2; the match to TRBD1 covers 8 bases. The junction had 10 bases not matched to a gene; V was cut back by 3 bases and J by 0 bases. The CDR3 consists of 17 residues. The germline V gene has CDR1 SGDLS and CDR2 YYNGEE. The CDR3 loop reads CASSDQQGVQANYGYTF. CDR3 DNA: TGTGCCAGCAGCGACCAACAGGGGGTCCAAGCTAACTATGGCTACACCTTC.

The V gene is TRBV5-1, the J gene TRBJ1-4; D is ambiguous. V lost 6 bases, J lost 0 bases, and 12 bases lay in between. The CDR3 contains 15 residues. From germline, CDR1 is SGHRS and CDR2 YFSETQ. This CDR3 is CASTFMAPTNEKLFF. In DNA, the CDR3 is TGCGCCAGCACCTTTATGGCGCCAACTAATGAAAAACTGTTTTTT.

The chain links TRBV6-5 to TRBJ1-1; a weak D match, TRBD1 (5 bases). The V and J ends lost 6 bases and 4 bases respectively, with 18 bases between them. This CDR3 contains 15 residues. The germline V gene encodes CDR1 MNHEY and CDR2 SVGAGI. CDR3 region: CASRDTGGKFTEAFF. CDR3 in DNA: TGTGCCAGCAGAGACACCGGGGGGAAGTTCACTGAAGCTTTCTTT.

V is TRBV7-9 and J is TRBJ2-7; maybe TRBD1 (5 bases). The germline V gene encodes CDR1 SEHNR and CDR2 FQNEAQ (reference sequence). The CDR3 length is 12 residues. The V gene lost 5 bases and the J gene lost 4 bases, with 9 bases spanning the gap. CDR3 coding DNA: TGTGCCAGCAGCATAAGGGGATACGAGCAGTACTTC. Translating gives CASSIRGYEQYF.

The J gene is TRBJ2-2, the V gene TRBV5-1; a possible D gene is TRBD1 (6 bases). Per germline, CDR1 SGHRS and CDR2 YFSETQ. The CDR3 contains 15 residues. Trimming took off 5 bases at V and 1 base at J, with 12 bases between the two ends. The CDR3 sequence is CASSPDRWNTGELFF. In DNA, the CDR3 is TGCGCCAGCAGTCCCGACAGGTGGAACACCGGGGAGCTGTTTTTT. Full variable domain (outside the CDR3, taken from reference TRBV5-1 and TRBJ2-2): KAGVTQTPRYLIKTRGQQVTLSCSPISGHRSVSWYQQTPGQGLQFLFEYFSETQRNKGNFPGRFSGRQFSNSRSEMNVSTLELGDSALYLCASSPDRWNTGELFFGEGSRLTVL.

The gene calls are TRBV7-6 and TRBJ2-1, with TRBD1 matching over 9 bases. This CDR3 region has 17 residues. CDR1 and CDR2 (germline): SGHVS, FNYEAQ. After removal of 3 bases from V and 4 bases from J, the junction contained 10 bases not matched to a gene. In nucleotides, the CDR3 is TGTGCCAGCAGCTTTGTCGGGACCGGGACAGGGTACAATGAGCAGTTCTTC. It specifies CASSFVGTGTGYNEQFF.

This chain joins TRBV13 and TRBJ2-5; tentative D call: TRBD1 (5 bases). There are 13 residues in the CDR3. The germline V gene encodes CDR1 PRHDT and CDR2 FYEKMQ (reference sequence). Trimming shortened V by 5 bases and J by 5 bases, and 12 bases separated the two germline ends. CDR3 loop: CASSGQGSETQYF. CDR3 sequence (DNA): TGTGCCAGCAGCGGACAAGGGTCGGAGACCCAGTACTTC. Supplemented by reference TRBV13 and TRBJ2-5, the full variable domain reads AAGVIQSPRHLIKEKRETATLKCYPIPRHDTVYWYQQGPGQDPQFLISFYEKMQSDKGSIPDRFSAQQFSDYHSELNMSSLELGDSALYFCASSGQGSETQYFGPGTRLLVL.

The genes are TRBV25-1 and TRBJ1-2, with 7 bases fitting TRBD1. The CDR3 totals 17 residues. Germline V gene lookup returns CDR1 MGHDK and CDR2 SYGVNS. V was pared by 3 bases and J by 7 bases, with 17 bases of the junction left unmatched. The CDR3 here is CASSDRTGLGGKGGYTF. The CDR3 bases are TGTGCCAGCAGTGATCGGACAGGCCTTGGGGGAAAGGGTGGCTACACCTTC.

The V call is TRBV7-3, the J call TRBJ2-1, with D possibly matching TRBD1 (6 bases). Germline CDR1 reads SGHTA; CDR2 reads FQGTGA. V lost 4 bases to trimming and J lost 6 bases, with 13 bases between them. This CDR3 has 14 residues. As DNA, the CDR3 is TGTGCCAGCAGCTGGGATCAGGGGAGCAATGAGCAGTTCTTC. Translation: CASSWDQGSNEQFF.

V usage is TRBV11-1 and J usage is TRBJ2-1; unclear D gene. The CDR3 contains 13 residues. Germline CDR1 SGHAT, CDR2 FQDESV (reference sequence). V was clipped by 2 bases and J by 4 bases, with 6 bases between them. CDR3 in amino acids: CASSLTTYNEQFF. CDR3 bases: TGTGCCAGCAGCTTAACCACATACAATGAGCAGTTCTTC.

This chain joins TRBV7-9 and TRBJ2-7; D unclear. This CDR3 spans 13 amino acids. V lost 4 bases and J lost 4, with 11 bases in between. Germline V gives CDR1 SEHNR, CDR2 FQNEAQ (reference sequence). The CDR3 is CASSSQVSYEQYF. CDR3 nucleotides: TGTGCCAGCAGCTCCCAGGTTTCATACGAGCAGTACTTC.

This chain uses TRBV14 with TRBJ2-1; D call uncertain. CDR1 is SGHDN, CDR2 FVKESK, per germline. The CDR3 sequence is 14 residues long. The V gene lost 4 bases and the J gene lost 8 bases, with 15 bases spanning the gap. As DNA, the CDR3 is TGTGCCAGCAGCCGCAACACCCGGTCCCATGAGCAGTTCTTC. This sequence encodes CASSRNTRSHEQFF.

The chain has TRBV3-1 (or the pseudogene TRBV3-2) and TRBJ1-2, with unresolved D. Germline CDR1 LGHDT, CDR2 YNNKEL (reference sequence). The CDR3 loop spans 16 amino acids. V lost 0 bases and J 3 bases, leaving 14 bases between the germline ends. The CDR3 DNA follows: TGTGCCAGCAGCCAAGATCTTCGAGGGTCGGACTATGGCTACACCTTC. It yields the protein CASSQDLRGSDYGYTF.

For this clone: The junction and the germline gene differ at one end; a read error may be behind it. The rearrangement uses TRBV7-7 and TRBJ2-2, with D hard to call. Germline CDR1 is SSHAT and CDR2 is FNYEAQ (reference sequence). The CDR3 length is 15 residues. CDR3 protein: CASSLGGTNTGELFF. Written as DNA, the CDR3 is TGTGCTAGCAGCTTAGGTGGGACGAACACCGGGGAGCTGTTTTTT.

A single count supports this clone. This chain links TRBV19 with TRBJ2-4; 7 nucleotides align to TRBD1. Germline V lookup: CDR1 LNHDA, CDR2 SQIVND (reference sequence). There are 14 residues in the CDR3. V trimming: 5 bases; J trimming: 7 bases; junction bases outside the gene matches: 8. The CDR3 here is CASSPPTGFNIQYF. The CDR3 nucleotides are TGTGCCAGTAGTCCCCCGACAGGGTTTAACATTCAGTACTTC.

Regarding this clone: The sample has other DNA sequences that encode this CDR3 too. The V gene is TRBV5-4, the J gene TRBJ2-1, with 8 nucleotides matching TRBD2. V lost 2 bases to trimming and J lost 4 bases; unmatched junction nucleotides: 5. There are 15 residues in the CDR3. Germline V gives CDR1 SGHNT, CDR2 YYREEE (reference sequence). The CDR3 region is CASSFGGGRYNEQFF. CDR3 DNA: TGTGCCAGCAGCTTCGGGGGGGGGCGTTACAATGAGCAGTTCTTC. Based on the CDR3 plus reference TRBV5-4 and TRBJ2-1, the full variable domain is ETGVTQSPTHLIKTRGQQVTLRCSSQSGHNTVSWYQQALGQGPQFIFQYYREEENGRGNFPPRFSGLQFPNYSSELNVNALELDDSALYLCASSFGGGRYNEQFFGPGTRLTVL.